The sequence of this T cell receptor (beta chain) was determined in a study of blood T cell repertoires in COVID-19. As for the study in general: The study drew acute and convalescent COVID-19 samples from the United States, Italy and Spain. T cells, B-cell-depleted T cells, or PBMCs provided the cDNA or gDNA that served as material.

V dropped 1 base and J dropped 1 base, with 14 bases sitting between them. CDR3 length equals 16 residues. Germline V lookup: CDR1 SEHNR, CDR2 FQNEAQ (reference sequence). The authors' processing: Estimated nucleated cell counts came from reference gene primer amplification. Using immunoSEQ multiplex PCR, the repertoire was profiled, and TCRdb retains in-frame clones only, with some absent. That table is the source of V, J and clone size, and D and trimming were worked out from the DNA. The data contain tens of thousands of clones, less than 85% of them singletons. This sequence was found in a man aged 55 to 70 with acute or convalescent COVID-19. This chain connects TRBV7-9 to TRBJ2-7; TRBD1 is a possible D gene (5 bases). Sequencing was done on a sample of peripheral blood. The CDR3 DNA is TGTGCCAGCAGCTTAGGGACAACTAAGGCTTCCTACGAGCAGTACTTC. Amino acids: CASSLGTTKASYEQYF.